The T cell receptor (beta chain) described here comes from a study of blood T cells in healthy people across ages. PCR was performed a second time for roughly 7 to 11 cycles using a sample-barcoded 5' primer and a J-beta primer mix. Each CDR3 protein gets one entry after TCRdb re-called the 5' RACE reads with MiXCR. There are approximately 1.5 million distinct CDR3 sequences in the sample; around 40% occur only once, and 4% lies in the top ten. The CDR3 runs to 17 residues. Germline CDR1 is LNHNV and CDR2 is YYDKDF (reference sequence). V dropped 4 bases and J dropped 7; count of bases not matched to a gene: 12.

The sequencing input was blood. The clonotype was recovered from a woman in her late teens or twenties in good health. The rearrangement joins TRBV15 to TRBJ1-4, with TRBD1 matching 10 bases. DNA for the CDR3: TGTGCCACCAGCATCAAGGGACAGGGGTTGGTTGGTGAAAAACTGTTTTTT. Residues: CATSIKGQGLVGEKLFF.